This TCR beta chain was retrieved from a study of radiotherapy plus CTLA-4 blockade in lung cancer. Study observations and caveats: Dynamics of early blood T cell clones, together with interferon-beta, were reportedly the best predictors of response.

The repertoire was sequenced with immunoSEQ multiplex PCR; TCRdb's copy has only in-frame clones and lacks some. This sample has under 20,000 clones; about 82% occur once, and the top ten carry 23%. As concerns this clone: Its antigen is not known.

The CDR3 sequence is 14 residues long. CDR1 is MDHEN, CDR2 SYDVKM, per germline. V was trimmed by 6 bases and J by 3 bases, leaving 11 bases between them. CTLA-4 blockade using ipilimumab, together with focal radiation, was received by patients with chemo-refractory metastatic non-small-cell lung cancer. This sequence originates from a human donor with non-small cell lung cancer whose response to radiotherapy plus ipilimumab could not be evaluated. Sequencing used peripheral blood, obtained from a patient treated with radiotherapy plus ipilimumab. This chain uses TRBV28 with TRBJ1-4; D is undetermined. DNA for the CDR3: TGTGCCAGCAGGTCGGGTGGGTCTAATGAAAAACTGTTTTTT. Protein: CASRSGGSNEKLFF.